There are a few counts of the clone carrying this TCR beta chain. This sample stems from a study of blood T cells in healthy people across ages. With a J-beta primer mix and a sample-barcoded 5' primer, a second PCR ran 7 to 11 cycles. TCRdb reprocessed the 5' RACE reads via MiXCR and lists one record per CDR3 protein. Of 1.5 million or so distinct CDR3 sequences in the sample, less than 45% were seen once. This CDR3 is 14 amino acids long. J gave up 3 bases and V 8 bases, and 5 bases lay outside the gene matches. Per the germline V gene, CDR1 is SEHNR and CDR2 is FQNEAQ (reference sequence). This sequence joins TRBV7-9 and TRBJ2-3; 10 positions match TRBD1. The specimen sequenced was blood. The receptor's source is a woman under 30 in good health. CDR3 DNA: TGTGCCAGCGGGACGGGACAGGGGACAGATACGCAGTATTTT. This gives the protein CASGTGQGTDTQYF.